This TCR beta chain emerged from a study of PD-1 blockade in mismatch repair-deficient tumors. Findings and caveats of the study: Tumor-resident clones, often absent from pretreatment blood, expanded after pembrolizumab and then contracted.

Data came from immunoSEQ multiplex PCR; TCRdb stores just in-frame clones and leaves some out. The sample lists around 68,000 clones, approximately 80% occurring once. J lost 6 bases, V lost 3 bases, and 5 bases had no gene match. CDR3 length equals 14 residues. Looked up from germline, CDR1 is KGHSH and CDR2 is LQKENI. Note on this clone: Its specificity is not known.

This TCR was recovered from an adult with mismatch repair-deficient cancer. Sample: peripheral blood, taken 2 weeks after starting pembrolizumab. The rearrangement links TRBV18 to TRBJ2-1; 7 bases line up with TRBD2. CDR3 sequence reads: CASSPRGNFNEQFF. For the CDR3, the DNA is TGTGCCAGCTCACCGCGGGGGAATTTCAATGAGCAGTTCTTC.